This TCR beta chain appears in the sequencing data of a study of T cells in Graves' hyperthyroidism and ophthalmopathy. Study information: Peripheral blood was taken when the disease was first diagnosed, before any treatment began.

The CDR3 contains 16 residues. With 1 base clipped from V and 6 bases from J, the junction kept 8 bases outside the gene matches. Germline CDR1 is DFQATT and CDR2 is SNEGSKA (reference sequence). Using RNA transcripts as the source, TCR beta CDR3 regions were amplified. The HTBI primer set was used in a first-round RT-PCR of the TCR CDR3. TCRdb analysed the multiplex PCR reads with MiXCR anew, one entry per CDR3 protein. This sample has around 720,000 distinct CDR3 sequences, with 35% found just once. Patients aged 18 to 65 had newly diagnosed hyperthyroidism that had lasted under 2 months. The sequence came from a woman between 35 and 50 years old with Graves' hyperthyroidism. Sequenced sample: blood. The chain recombines TRBV20-1 with TRBJ1-4; 10 positions agree with TRBD1. The CDR3 here is CSARVPPGQGHEKLFF. In nucleotides, the CDR3 is TGCAGTGCTAGAGTGCCCCCGGGACAGGGGCATGAAAAACTGTTTTTT.